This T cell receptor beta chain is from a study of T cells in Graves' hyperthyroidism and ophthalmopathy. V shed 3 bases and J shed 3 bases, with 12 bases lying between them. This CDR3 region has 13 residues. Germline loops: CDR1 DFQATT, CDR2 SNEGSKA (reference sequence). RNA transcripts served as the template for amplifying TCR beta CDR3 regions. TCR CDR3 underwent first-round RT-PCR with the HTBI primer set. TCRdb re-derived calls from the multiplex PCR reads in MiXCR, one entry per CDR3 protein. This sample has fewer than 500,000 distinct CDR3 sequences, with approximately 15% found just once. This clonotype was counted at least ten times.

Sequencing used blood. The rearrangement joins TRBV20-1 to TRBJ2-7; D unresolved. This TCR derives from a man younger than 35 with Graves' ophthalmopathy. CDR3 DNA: TGCAGTGCTAGGCCTCAGCTAGTCTACGAGCAGTACTTC. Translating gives CSARPQLVYEQYF.